Presented here are 13 T cell receptor beta chains from one specimen sequenced in a study of cytomegalovirus exposure and HLA in healthy donors. The PCR employed 60 Vbeta primers together with 13 Jbeta primers. Produced via immunoSEQ multiplex PCR; TCRdb's table is partial and in-frame only. The sample holds 80,000 to 100,000 clones, more than 75% seen once. Specimen: PBMCs. The receptors were sampled from a human donor in good health.

Only one count was recorded for this clone. J is TRBJ2-2 and V is TRBV5-1; D remains unclear. CDR3 length equals 14 residues. Trimming shortened V by 3 bases and J by 1 base, and 7 bases separated the two germline ends. Germline V CDR1 and CDR2: SGHRS, YFSETQ. In DNA form, the CDR3 reads TGCGCCAGCAGCTCCTCGGTGAACACCGGGGAGCTGTTTTTT. Residues: CASSSSVNTGELFF.

The rearrangement links TRBV9 to TRBJ2-4, with 8 bases aligning to TRBD1. The germline gives CDR1 SGDLS, CDR2 YYNGEE. V lost 1 base and J lost 5; bases outside the gene matches: 5. This CDR3 is built from 15 residues. The CDR3 sequence: CASSVSGTGQNIQYF. DNA for the CDR3: TGTGCCAGCAGCGTATCCGGGACAGGTCAAAACATTCAGTACTTC.

The sample holds one count of this clone. V gene TRBV4-1 combines with J gene TRBJ1-4; no reliable D call. This CDR3 spans 15 amino acids. The germline gives CDR1 MGHRA, CDR2 YSYEKL. V was trimmed by 0 bases and J by 5 bases, leaving 10 bases between them. CDR3 sequence (DNA): TGCGCCAGCAGCCAAGATATTGGTCAGAATGAAAAACTGTTTTTT. It encodes CASSQDIGQNEKLFF.

This chain links TRBV4-1 with TRBJ2-7; 9 bases line up with TRBD1. In germline, CDR1 is MGHRA, CDR2 YSYEKL. Unmatched junction bases numbered 10, after V lost 1 base and J lost 6 bases. CDR3 length: 16 amino acids. In nucleotides, the CDR3 is TGCGCCAGCAGCCAAGCTTTAGGACAGGGGAGAGGCGAGCAGTACTTC. This translates into CASSQALGQGRGEQYF.

The DNA for the CDR3 is TGTGCCAGCAGTTACGGGGATCACTCTGGAAACACCATATATTTT. This translates into CASSYGDHSGNTIYF. The chain is built from TRBV7-2 and TRBJ1-3, with D hard to call. The germline gives CDR1 SGHTA, CDR2 FQGNSA. The V end was cut by 6 bases, the J end by 0 bases, with 12 bases between. This CDR3 region has 15 residues.

This chain joins TRBV19 and TRBJ2-1; TRBD2 matches 8 bases. Per the germline V gene, CDR1 is LNHDA and CDR2 is SQIVND (reference sequence). J lost 6 bases, V lost 4 bases, and 5 bases had no gene match. This CDR3 comprises 14 residues. The CDR3 loop is CASSKGLEVNEQFF. CDR3 nucleotides: TGTGCCAGTAGTAAGGGACTAGAGGTCAATGAGCAGTTCTTC.

The rearrangement joins TRBV19 to TRBJ1-1; 7 bases are shared with TRBD1. V was clipped by 7 bases and J by 1 base; unmatched bases: 6. The CDR3 has 14 amino acids. Germline CDR1 is LNHDA and CDR2 is SQIVND (reference sequence). CDR3: CASTMGQPNTEAFF. The DNA of the CDR3 is TGTGCCAGTACCATGGGACAGCCGAACACTGAAGCTTTCTTT.

The V call is TRBV5-5, the J call TRBJ2-5, with D perhaps matching TRBD1 (6 bases). The V and J ends lost 0 bases and 4 bases respectively, with 13 bases between them. This CDR3 comprises 15 residues. Germline V gene data show CDR1 as SGHKS and CDR2 as YYEKEE (reference sequence). The CDR3 protein is CASSLGGTGRETQYF. CDR3 nucleotide sequence: TGTGCCAGCAGCTTGGGGGGAACAGGGAGAGAGACCCAGTACTTC.

The count of this clone is one. The rearrangement links TRBV5-6 to TRBJ2-5, with TRBD2 identical over 9 bases. The DNA matches TRBJ2-7 better at its end, which makes the J call doubtful. The CDR3 is made up of 16 amino acids. The germline CDR1 and CDR2 sequences are SGHDT and YYEEEE. This CDR3 is CASSFPGAGGYYEQYF. CDR3 coding DNA: TGTGCCAGCAGCTTCCCTGGGGCGGGAGGGTACTACGAGCAGTACTTC.

V and J are TRBV5-1 and TRBJ1-1, with 7 bases that match TRBD1. This CDR3 region has 15 residues. V was pared by 5 bases and J by 6 bases, with 13 bases of the junction left unmatched. Germline V lookup: CDR1 SGHRS, CDR2 YFSETQ. The CDR3 coding sequence is TGCGCCAGCAGTTGGGGGGACAGAGACCGAGCTGAAGCTTTCTTT. This codes for CASSWGDRDRAEAFF.

The rearrangement joins TRBV11-1 to TRBJ2-2; unclear D gene. The CDR3 runs 14 residues. Germline values: CDR1 SGHAT, CDR2 FQDESV (reference sequence). The germline V and J ends were trimmed by 1 base and 1 base, with 4 bases remaining between them. CDR3 DNA: TGTGCCAGCAGCTTAGTAATGAACACCGGGGAGCTGTTTTTT. Translating gives CASSLVMNTGELFF.

J is TRBJ2-7 and V is TRBV5-1; 8 nucleotides match TRBD1. The germline gives CDR1 SGHRS, CDR2 YFSETQ. V was clipped by 5 bases and J by 4 bases; unmatched bases: 11. This CDR3 is built from 15 residues. The CDR3 DNA sequence: TGCGCCAGCAGAACCACAGGGGGGTATCTATACGAGCAGTACTTC. The encoded protein is CASRTTGGYLYEQYF.

This chain uses TRBV5-1 with TRBJ2-1, with 7 positions matching TRBD2. This CDR3 has 15 residues. Per the germline V gene, CDR1 is SGHRS and CDR2 is YFSETQ. J lost 7 bases, V lost 0 bases, and 7 bases had no gene match. The CDR3: CASSLAPSGINEQFF. CDR3 bases: TGCGCCAGCAGCTTGGCGCCTAGCGGAATAAATGAGCAGTTCTTC.